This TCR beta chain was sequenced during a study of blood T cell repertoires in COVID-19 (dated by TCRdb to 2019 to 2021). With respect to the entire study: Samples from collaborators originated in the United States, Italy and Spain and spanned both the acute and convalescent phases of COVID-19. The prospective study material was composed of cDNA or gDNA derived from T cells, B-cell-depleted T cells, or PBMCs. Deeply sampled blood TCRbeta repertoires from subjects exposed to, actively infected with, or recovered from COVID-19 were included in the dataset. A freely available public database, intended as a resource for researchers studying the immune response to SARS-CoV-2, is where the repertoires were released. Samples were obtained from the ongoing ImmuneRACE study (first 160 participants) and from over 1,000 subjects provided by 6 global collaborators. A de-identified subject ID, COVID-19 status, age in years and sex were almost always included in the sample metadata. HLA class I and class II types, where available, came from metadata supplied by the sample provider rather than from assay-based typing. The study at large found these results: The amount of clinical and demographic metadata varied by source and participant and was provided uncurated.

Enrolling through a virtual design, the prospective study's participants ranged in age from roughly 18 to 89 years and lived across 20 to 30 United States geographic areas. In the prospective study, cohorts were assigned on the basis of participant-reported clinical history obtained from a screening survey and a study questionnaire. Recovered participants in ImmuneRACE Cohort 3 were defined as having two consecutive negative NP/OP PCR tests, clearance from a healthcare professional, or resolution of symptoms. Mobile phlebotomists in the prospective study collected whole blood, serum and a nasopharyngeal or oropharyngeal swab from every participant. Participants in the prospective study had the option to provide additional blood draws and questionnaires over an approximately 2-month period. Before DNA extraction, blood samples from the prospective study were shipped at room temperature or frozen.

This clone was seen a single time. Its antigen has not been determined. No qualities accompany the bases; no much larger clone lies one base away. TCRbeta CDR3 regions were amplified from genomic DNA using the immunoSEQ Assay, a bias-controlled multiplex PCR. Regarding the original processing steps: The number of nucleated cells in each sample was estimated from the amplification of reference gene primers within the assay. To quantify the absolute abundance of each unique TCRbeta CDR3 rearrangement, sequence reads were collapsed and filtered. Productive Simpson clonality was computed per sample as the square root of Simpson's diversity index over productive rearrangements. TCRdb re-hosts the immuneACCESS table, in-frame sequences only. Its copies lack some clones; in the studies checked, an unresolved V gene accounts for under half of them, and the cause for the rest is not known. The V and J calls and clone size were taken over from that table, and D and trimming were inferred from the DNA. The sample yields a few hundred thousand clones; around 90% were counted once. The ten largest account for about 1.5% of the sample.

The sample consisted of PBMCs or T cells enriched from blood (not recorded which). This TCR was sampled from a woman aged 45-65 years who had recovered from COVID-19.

The bases are TGTGCCAGCAGCCATCTAAGGACTAGCGGGAAGACCTACGAGCAGTACTTC. This yields the protein CASSHLRTSGKTYEQYF. The chain links TRBV11-2 with TRBJ2-7; TRBD2 matches 12 bases in the middle. V has 5 bases trimmed and J has 2 bases trimmed; junction bases matching no gene number 10. The germline V gene encodes CDR1 SGHAT and CDR2 FQNNGV. Including cysteine and phenylalanine, the CDR3 has 17 amino acids. Kept here is only the CDR3 DNA, which spans 51 bases and is read in frame from base 1.